This T cell receptor (beta chain) stems from a study of cytomegalovirus exposure and HLA in healthy donors. 13 Jbeta primers and 60 Vbeta primers were used for the PCR. Some clones are missing from TCRdb's copy, which holds only in-frame ones; the method was immunoSEQ multiplex PCR. The sample lists 99,000 or so clones, 70% to 80% occurring once. Concerning this clone: No antigen is known for it.

CDR3 size: 14 residues. CDR1 is SGHAT and CDR2 is FQNNGV in the germline V gene. Trimming stripped 5 bases from V and 6 bases from J, with 14 bases between. General observations from the study: 16,951 TCR beta sequences were associated with HLA alleles at 0.05 false discovery rate in a later analysis. Presence/absence analyses rested on an assumption that sequencing depth was roughly uniform across donors.

Sequencing used PBMCs. The gene calls are TRBV11-2 and TRBJ2-1; D is unresolved. The TCR sequence derives from a young man in good health and CMV-seronegative. CDR3 amino acids: CASSLSGLGNEQFF. In nucleotides, the CDR3 is TGTGCCAGCAGCCTCTCCGGGTTGGGCAATGAGCAGTTCTTC. Supplemented by reference TRBV11-2 and TRBJ2-1, the full variable domain reads EAGVAQSPRYKIIEKRQSVAFWCNPISGHATLYWYQQILGQGPKLLIQFQNNGVVDDSQLPKDRFSAERLKGVDSTLKIQPAKLEDSAVYLCASSLSGLGNEQFFGPGTRLTVL.